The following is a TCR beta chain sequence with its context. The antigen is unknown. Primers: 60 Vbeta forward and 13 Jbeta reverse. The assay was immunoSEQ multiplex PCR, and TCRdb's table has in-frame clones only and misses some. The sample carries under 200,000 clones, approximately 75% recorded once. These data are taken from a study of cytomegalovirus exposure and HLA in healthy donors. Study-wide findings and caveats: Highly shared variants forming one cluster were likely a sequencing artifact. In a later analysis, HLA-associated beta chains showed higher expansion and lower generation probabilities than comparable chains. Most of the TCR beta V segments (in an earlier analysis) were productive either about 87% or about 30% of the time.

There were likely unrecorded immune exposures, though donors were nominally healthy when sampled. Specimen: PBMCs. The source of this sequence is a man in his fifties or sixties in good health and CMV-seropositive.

This CDR3 is CASEHQGTYEQYF. CDR3 in DNA: TGTGCCTCCGAACACCAGGGAACCTACGAGCAGTACTTC. The rearrangement joins TRBV30 to TRBJ2-7; D perhaps matches TRBD1 (5 bases). CDR1 and CDR2 (germline): GTSNPN, SVGIG (reference sequence). The germline V and J ends were trimmed by 7 bases and 2 bases, with 15 bases remaining between them. The CDR3 consists of 13 residues.